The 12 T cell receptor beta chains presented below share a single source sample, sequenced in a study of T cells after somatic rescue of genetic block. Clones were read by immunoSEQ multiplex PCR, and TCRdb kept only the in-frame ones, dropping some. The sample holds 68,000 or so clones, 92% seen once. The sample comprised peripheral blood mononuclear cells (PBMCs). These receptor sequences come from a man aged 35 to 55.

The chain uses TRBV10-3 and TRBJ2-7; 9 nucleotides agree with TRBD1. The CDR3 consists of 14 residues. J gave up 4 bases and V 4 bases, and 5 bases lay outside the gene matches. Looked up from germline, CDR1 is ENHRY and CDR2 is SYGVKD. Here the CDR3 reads CAISVDRGRYEQYF. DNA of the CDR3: TGTGCCATCAGTGTAGACAGGGGGAGATACGAGCAGTACTTC.

This CDR3 is CASSFDPADTDTQYF. The CDR3 DNA reads TGTGCCAGCAGCTTCGATCCCGCAGACACAGATACGCAGTATTTT. This rearrangement joins TRBV5-6 to TRBJ2-3; the D is unclear. CDR3 size: 15 residues. Germline V CDR1 and CDR2: SGHDT, YYEEEE. The V end lost 2 bases, the J end lost 2 bases, and 12 bases lay between the germline ends.

For the CDR3, the DNA is TGCGCCAGCAGCCAACTAGCGGGTAACCACATGGATGAGCAGTTCTTC. This sequence encodes CASSQLAGNHMDEQFF. V is TRBV4-1 and J is TRBJ2-1, with TRBD2 identical over 8 bases. Losses at the gene ends were 2 bases for V and 8 bases for J; bases not matched to a gene: 11. Germline loops: CDR1 MGHRA, CDR2 YSYEKL. The CDR3 consists of 16 residues.

The chain's CDR3 is CASSEPGTGVGEQYF. The CDR3, as DNA: TGTGCCAGCAGTGAACCCGGGACAGGGGTGGGCGAGCAGTACTTC. This chain links TRBV6-1 with TRBJ2-7; 10 nucleotides agree with TRBD1. The ends lost 2 bases at V and 6 bases at J; junction bases unmatched: 7. Germline CDR1 and CDR2: MNHNS and SASEGT. The CDR3 loop spans 15 amino acids.

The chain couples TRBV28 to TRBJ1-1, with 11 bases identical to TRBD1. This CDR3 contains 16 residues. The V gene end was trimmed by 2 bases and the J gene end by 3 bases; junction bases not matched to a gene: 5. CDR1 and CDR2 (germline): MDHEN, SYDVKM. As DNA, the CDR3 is TGTGCCAGCAGTTTACGGACAGGGGGCCGGGACACTGAAGCTTTCTTT. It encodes CASSLRTGGRDTEAFF.

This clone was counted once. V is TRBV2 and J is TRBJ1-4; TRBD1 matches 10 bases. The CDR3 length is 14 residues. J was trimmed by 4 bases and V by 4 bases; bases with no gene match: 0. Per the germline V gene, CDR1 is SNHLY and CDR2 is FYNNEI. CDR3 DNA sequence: TGTGCCAGCAGTGGGGACAGGGGTAATGAAAAACTGTTTTTT. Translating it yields CASSGDRGNEKLFF.

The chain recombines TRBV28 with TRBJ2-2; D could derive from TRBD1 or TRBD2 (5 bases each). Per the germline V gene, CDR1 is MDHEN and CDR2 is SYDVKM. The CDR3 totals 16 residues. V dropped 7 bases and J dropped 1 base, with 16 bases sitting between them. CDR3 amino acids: CASTGWGTQNTGELFF. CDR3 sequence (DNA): TGTGCCAGCACGGGATGGGGCACCCAGAACACCGGGGAGCTGTTTTTT.

In DNA, the CDR3 is TGTGCCAGCTCACCAGGGTTTAGGGACAATGAGCAGTTCTTC. Translation gives CASSPGFRDNEQFF. The chain couples TRBV18 to TRBJ2-1; D remains unclear. Deletions cut 2 bases from V and 5 bases from J, with 10 bases between. The CDR3 is 14 amino acids. From germline, CDR1 is KGHSH and CDR2 LQKENI.

CDR3 residues: CASSLPGTLRDTQYF. CDR3 DNA: TGTGCCAGCTCACTCCCCGGGACCCTAAGGGATACGCAGTATTTT. The rearrangement uses TRBV18 and TRBJ2-3, with D perhaps assigned TRBD1 or TRBD2 (5 bases each). With 4 bases removed from V and 6 bases from J, the gap between germline ends came to 17 bases. Looked up from germline, CDR1 is KGHSH and CDR2 is LQKENI. This CDR3 contains 15 residues.

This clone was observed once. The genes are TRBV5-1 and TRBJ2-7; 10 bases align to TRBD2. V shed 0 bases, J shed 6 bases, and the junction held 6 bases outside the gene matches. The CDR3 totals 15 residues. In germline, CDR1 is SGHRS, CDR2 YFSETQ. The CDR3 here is CASSLALAGVLEQYF. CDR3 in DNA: TGCGCCAGCAGCTTGGCCCTAGCGGGAGTCCTCGAGCAGTACTTC.

The CDR3 region has the DNA TGTGCCATCAGTGAGTCGTGGACTAGCGGGAGGACGAACACCGGGGAGCTGTTTTTT. Translation: CAISESWTSGRTNTGELFF. V is TRBV10-3 and J is TRBJ2-2, with 14 bases matching TRBD2. Germline V lookup: CDR1 ENHRY, CDR2 SYGVKD. The CDR3 is 19 amino acids. Trimming took 0 bases from V and 0 from J; bases not matched to a gene: 3.

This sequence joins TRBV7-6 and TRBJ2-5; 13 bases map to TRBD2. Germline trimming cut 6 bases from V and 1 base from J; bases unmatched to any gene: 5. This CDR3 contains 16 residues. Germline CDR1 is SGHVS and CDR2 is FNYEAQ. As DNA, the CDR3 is TGTGCCAGCAGATTCACTAGCGGGGGGGCCCAAGAGACCCAGTACTTC. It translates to CASRFTSGGAQETQYF.